The 30 T cell receptor beta chains reported below all come from one sample, sequenced in a study of blood T cell repertoires in COVID-19. The protocol was immunoSEQ multiplex PCR, while the TCRdb copy is restricted to in-frame clones and leaves out a portion. The sample carries approximately 260,000 clones, about 87% recorded once. The material sequenced was peripheral blood. These TCRs come from a woman between 40 and 50 years old with acute or convalescent COVID-19.

The rearrangement uses TRBV19 and TRBJ1-2; D is unclear. The CDR3 sequence is 12 residues long. The ends were cut back, 1 base at V and 6 bases at J, with 6 bases in the middle. CDR1 is LNHDA and CDR2 is SQIVND in the germline V gene (reference sequence). DNA for the CDR3: TGTGCCAGTAGTATAGGGCCCCATGGCTACACCTTC. Encoded protein: CASSIGPHGYTF.

V and J are TRBV5-4 and TRBJ1-2; no firm D call. V shed 5 bases and J shed 0 bases, with 11 bases lying between them. The CDR3 consists of 14 residues. Germline CDR1 and CDR2: SGHNT and YYREEE (reference sequence). Here the CDR3 DNA reads TGTGCCAGCAGGACCGGGGTTACTAACTATGGCTACACCTTC. It encodes CASRTGVTNYGYTF.

The chain is built from TRBV2 and TRBJ1-2; TRBD1 agrees at 8 bases. The V gene's germline CDR1 is SNHLY and CDR2 FYNNEI. The V gene end was trimmed by 5 bases and the J gene end by 6 bases; junction bases not matched to a gene: 11. The CDR3 consists of 15 residues. For the CDR3, the DNA is TGTGCCAGCAGTCCCTTACCCGGGACAGGAGATGGCTACACCTTC. It yields the protein CASSPLPGTGDGYTF.

The gene calls are TRBV19 and TRBJ1-2, with TRBD1 matching 10 bases. The CDR3 is 15 amino acids. CDR1 is LNHDA and CDR2 is SQIVND in the germline V gene (reference sequence). J gave up 6 bases and V 5 bases, and 9 bases lay outside the gene matches. CDR3 in amino acids: CASSRPGQGLHGYTF. In DNA form, the CDR3 reads TGTGCCAGTAGTCGTCCGGGACAGGGGTTACATGGCTACACCTTC.

V gene TRBV30 combines with J gene TRBJ2-3; D is undetermined. CDR3 length equals 15 residues. Trimming removed 0 bases from V and 0 bases from J, with 10 bases in between. CDR1 is GTSNPN, CDR2 SVGIG, per germline (reference sequence). CDR3 sequence: CAWSVAGFSTDTQYF. Here the CDR3 DNA reads TGTGCCTGGAGTGTAGCTGGTTTTAGCACAGATACGCAGTATTTT.

The rearrangement links TRBV4-2 to TRBJ2-3; 11 bases line up with TRBD2. Germline V gene lookup returns CDR1 LGHNA and CDR2 YNFKEQ. The CDR3 runs 16 residues. Trimming removed 5 bases from V and 6 bases from J; junction bases left unmatched: 10. CDR3 in amino acids: CASSGSSGGAWDTQYF. CDR3 in DNA: TGTGCCAGCAGCGGCAGTAGCGGGGGGGCGTGGGATACGCAGTATTTT.

This CDR3 is CASSTLDRGAEAFF. DNA for the CDR3: TGTGCCAGCAGTACCCTTGACAGGGGGGCTGAAGCTTTCTTT. The chain has TRBV27 and TRBJ1-1; 9 positions agree with TRBD1. V dropped 5 bases and J dropped 6; count of bases not matched to a gene: 7. The CDR3 length is 14 residues. The germline V gene has CDR1 MNHEY and CDR2 SMNVEV (reference sequence).

The chain is built from TRBV5-1 and TRBJ2-2; D might be TRBD2 (5 bases). This CDR3 has 14 residues. The ends were cut back, 6 bases at V and 1 base at J, with 10 bases in the middle. The germline CDR1 and CDR2 sequences are SGHRS and YFSETQ. CDR3 in amino acids: CASTPGVNTGELFF. CDR3 DNA: TGCGCCAGCACTCCCGGGGTGAACACCGGGGAGCTGTTTTTT.

The chain employs TRBV7-8 and TRBJ1-2; 8 nucleotides agree with TRBD1. Per the germline V gene, CDR1 is SGHVS and CDR2 is FQNEAQ. CDR3 size: 12 residues. Losses at the gene ends were 8 bases for V and 6 bases for J; bases not matched to a gene: 5. Here the CDR3 reads CASGRGHDGYTF. CDR3 DNA sequence: TGTGCCAGCGGCAGGGGGCACGATGGCTACACCTTC. Drawing the rest from reference TRBV7-8 and TRBJ1-2, the complete variable domain is GAGVSQSPRYKVAKRGQDVALRCDPISGHVSLFWYQQALGQGPEFLTYFQNEAQLDKSGLPSDRFFAERPEGSVSTLKIQRTQQEDSAVYLCASGRGHDGYTFGSGTRLTVV.

The CDR3 nucleotides read TGTGCCAGTAGGACAGACAACTATGGCTACACCTTC. Amino acid sequence: CASRTDNYGYTF. V usage is TRBV19 and J usage is TRBJ1-2, with a weak D call TRBD1 (5 bases). Trimming took 6 bases from V and 2 from J, leaving 7 bases between them. Germline V gene data show CDR1 as LNHDA and CDR2 as SQIVND (reference sequence). The CDR3 length is 12 residues.

The J gene is TRBJ1-3, the V gene TRBV4-1; D ambiguous. CDR3 length equals 15 residues. V dropped 4 bases and J dropped 1 base, with 11 bases sitting between them. CDR1 is MGHRA and CDR2 is YSYEKL in the germline V gene. The DNA for the CDR3 is TGCGCCAGCAGCCGGACTGCCGATTCTGGAAACACCATATATTTT. This codes for CASSRTADSGNTIYF.

The V call is TRBV12-3 or TRBV12-4, the J call TRBJ1-2; D unclear. V lost 6 bases, J lost 2 bases, and 10 bases lay in between. This CDR3 comprises 13 residues. The CDR3 sequence is CASRGLENYGYTF. The CDR3, as DNA: TGTGCCAGCAGAGGATTGGAGAACTATGGCTACACCTTC.

CDR3 nucleotide sequence: TGTGCCACACACCTCACGGGGGAAACACAGATTGCGCAGTATTTT. Residues: CATHLTGETQIAQYF. The genes are TRBV28 and TRBJ2-3; D is perhaps TRBD2 (6 bases). The CDR3 has 15 residues. The germline V gene has CDR1 MDHEN and CDR2 SYDVKM. Trimming removed 10 bases at V and 10 bases at J, with 27 bases between.

This rearrangement joins TRBV11-2 to TRBJ1-4; 9 bases align to TRBD1. The CDR3 length is 17 residues. CDR1 SGHAT and CDR2 FQNNGV come from the germline V gene. V shed 5 bases, J shed 2 bases, and the junction held 9 bases outside the gene matches. CDR3 coding DNA: TGTGCCAGCAGCCCCGGGACAGGGATTGACACTAATGAAAAACTGTTTTTT. Translated: CASSPGTGIDTNEKLFF. The complete variable domain, with remaining parts taken from reference TRBV11-2 and TRBJ1-4, reads EAGVAQSPRYKIIEKRQSVAFWCNPISGHATLYWYQQILGQGPKLLIQFQNNGVVDDSQLPKDRFSAERLKGVDSTLKIQPAKLEDSAVYLCASSPGTGIDTNEKLFFGSGTQLSVL.

CDR3 loop: CASSYEAGEGEKLFF. Written as DNA, the CDR3 is TGCGCCAGCAGCTACGAGGCAGGGGAGGGTGAAAAACTGTTTTTT. The chain employs TRBV5-1 and TRBJ1-4, with D tentatively TRBD1 (6 bases). Germline lookup yields CDR1 SGHRS and CDR2 YFSETQ. The CDR3 runs to 15 residues. V shed 3 bases and J shed 7 bases, with 16 bases lying between them.

The chain couples TRBV2 to TRBJ1-2; TRBD1 agrees at 8 bases. Germline V lookup: CDR1 SNHLY, CDR2 FYNNEI. V lost 4 bases, J lost 8 bases, and 6 bases stayed unmatched. The CDR3 covers 13 residues. The CDR3 nucleotides are TGTGCCAGCAGTGGCGGACAGGGTGCAGGCTACACCTTC. Translation gives CASSGGQGAGYTF.

The CDR3 nucleotides are TGTGCCAGCGGCACAGGGGCAGATACGCAGTATTTT. Encoded protein: CASGTGADTQYF. The chain combines TRBV2 with TRBJ2-3, with TRBD1 matching over 7 bases. Trimming at V came to 8 bases and at J to 4 bases, leaving 3 bases not matched to a gene. From germline, CDR1 is SNHLY and CDR2 FYNNEI. CDR3 length equals 12 residues.

This clone is a singleton in its sample. This chain joins TRBV19 and TRBJ1-1; 10 bases align to TRBD1. Trimming at V came to 5 bases and at J to 11 bases, leaving 5 bases not matched to a gene. Germline lookup yields CDR1 LNHDA and CDR2 SQIVND (reference sequence). CDR3 length equals 12 residues. The CDR3 loop reads CASSFGTGAAFF. The CDR3, as DNA: TGTGCCAGTAGTTTTGGGACAGGGGCGGCTTTCTTT.

The chain links TRBV3-1 (or the pseudogene TRBV3-2) to TRBJ2-3, with 10 positions matching TRBD2. The CDR3 extends over 19 amino acids. CDR1 and CDR2 (germline): LGHDT, YNNKEL (reference sequence). Losses at the gene ends were 0 bases for V and 2 bases for J; bases not matched to a gene: 11. CDR3 in DNA: TGTGCCAGCAGCCAAGATGCCCAGCGGGGGGGTTCAACCACAGATACGCAGTATTTT. It specifies CASSQDAQRGGSTTDTQYF.

The chain carries TRBV4-2 and TRBJ2-3; 7 nucleotides line up with TRBD2. The CDR3 has 16 amino acids. Germline CDR1 is LGHNA and CDR2 is YNFKEQ. V was pared by 0 bases and J by 5 bases, with 8 bases of the junction left unmatched. CDR3 sequence reads: CASSQDPGGKGDTQYF. CDR3 DNA sequence: TGTGCCAGCAGCCAAGATCCCGGGGGGAAGGGAGATACGCAGTATTTT.

The V gene is TRBV5-1, the J gene TRBJ1-4; a weak D match, TRBD1 (6 bases). Germline loops: CDR1 SGHRS, CDR2 YFSETQ. The V end was cut by 5 bases, the J end by 8 bases, with 16 bases between. This CDR3 has 14 residues. CDR3 region: CASRAGGVEEKLFF. CDR3 in DNA: TGCGCCAGCAGGGCGGGGGGCGTTGAGGAAAAACTGTTTTTT. Combining the CDR3 with reference TRBV5-1 and TRBJ1-4 gives the whole variable domain KAGVTQTPRYLIKTRGQQVTLSCSPISGHRSVSWYQQTPGQGLQFLFEYFSETQRNKGNFPGRFSGRQFSNSRSEMNVSTLELGDSALYLCASRAGGVEEKLFFGSGTQLSVL.

V usage is TRBV21-1 and J usage is TRBJ1-4; the table's D gene call, TRBD1, was not cross checked with the DNA. TRBV21-1 is a recognized pseudogene. This CDR3 has 14 residues. CDR3 region: CASSKAAGLGKLFF. CDR3 sequence (DNA): TGTGCCAGCAGCAAAGCGGCAGGGTTGGGAAAACTGTTTTTT.

The chain is built from TRBV21-1 and TRBJ1-3. TRBV21-1 corresponds to a pseudogene. The CDR3 has 17 residues. CDR3 residues: CASSKVGGGRRGNTIYF. DNA of the CDR3: TGTGCCAGCAGCAAAGTGGGCGGGGGCAGAAGGGGAAACACCATATATTTT.

The CDR3 bases are TGTGCCAGCAGCATTGCGAGCGGTAACTATGGCTACACCTTC. Amino acid sequence: CASSIASGNYGYTF. This chain links TRBV7-2 with TRBJ1-2; D is undetermined. V lost 5 bases and J 1 base, leaving 11 bases between the germline ends. The CDR3 is 14 residues long. Germline CDR1 SGHTA, CDR2 FQGNSA.

The J gene is TRBJ1-1, the V gene TRBV6-5; D gene unclear. The CDR3 contains 13 residues. The ends were cut back, 8 bases at V and 1 base at J, with 11 bases in the middle. The germline V gene has CDR1 MNHEY and CDR2 SVGAGI. The CDR3 here is CASLRSGNTEAFF. CDR3 in DNA: TGTGCCAGCCTCAGGTCAGGGAACACTGAAGCTTTCTTT.

DNA for the CDR3: TGCAGCGCGGGACAGGTTAATCAGCCCCAGCATTTT. The encoded protein is CSAGQVNQPQHF. The chain couples TRBV29-1 to TRBJ1-5, with 8 bases aligning to TRBD1. The V and J ends lost 7 bases and 4 bases, in that order; junction bases with no gene match: 3. Per the germline V gene, CDR1 is SQVTM and CDR2 is ANQGSEA. CDR3 length: 12 amino acids.

This clone was counted a single time. V is TRBV30 and J is TRBJ1-6; maybe TRBD1 (6 bases). V was clipped by 0 bases and J by 6 bases, with 15 bases between them. Germline lookup yields CDR1 GTSNPN and CDR2 SVGIG (reference sequence). The CDR3 sequence is 16 residues long. CDR3 in amino acids: CAWSVARGGFNSPLHF. Written as DNA, the CDR3 is TGTGCCTGGAGTGTAGCACGCGGGGGCTTTAATTCACCCCTCCACTTT.

The chain has TRBV12-5 and TRBJ1-5; perhaps TRBD1 as D (6 bases). CDR1 is LGHNT and CDR2 is FRNRAP in the germline V gene. The length of the CDR3 is 17 residues. Trimming left V 2 bases short and J 0 bases short, with 14 bases between. CDR3 in DNA: TGTGCTAGTGGTTTGTACCCGACAGGATTTAGCAATCAGCCCCAGCATTTT. It encodes CASGLYPTGFSNQPQHF.

The V gene is TRBV7-3, the J gene TRBJ1-1; D gene ambiguous. CDR1 is SGHTA, CDR2 FQGTGA, per germline. CDR3 length: 13 residues. V was trimmed by 6 bases and J by 0 bases, leaving 8 bases between them. Written as DNA, the CDR3 is TGTGCCAGCAGGAGGTACATGAACACTGAAGCTTTCTTT. The encoded protein is CASRRYMNTEAFF.

This chain links TRBV3-1 (or the pseudogene TRBV3-2) with TRBJ2-1, with 9 bases aligning to TRBD1. The germline V gene has CDR1 LGHDT and CDR2 YNNKEL (reference sequence). The CDR3 is made up of 15 amino acids. J gave up 1 base and V 5 bases, and 3 bases lay outside the gene matches. The CDR3 region is CASSKQGASYNEQFF. The CDR3, as DNA: TGTGCCAGCAGCAAACAGGGGGCGTCCTACAATGAGCAGTTCTTC.